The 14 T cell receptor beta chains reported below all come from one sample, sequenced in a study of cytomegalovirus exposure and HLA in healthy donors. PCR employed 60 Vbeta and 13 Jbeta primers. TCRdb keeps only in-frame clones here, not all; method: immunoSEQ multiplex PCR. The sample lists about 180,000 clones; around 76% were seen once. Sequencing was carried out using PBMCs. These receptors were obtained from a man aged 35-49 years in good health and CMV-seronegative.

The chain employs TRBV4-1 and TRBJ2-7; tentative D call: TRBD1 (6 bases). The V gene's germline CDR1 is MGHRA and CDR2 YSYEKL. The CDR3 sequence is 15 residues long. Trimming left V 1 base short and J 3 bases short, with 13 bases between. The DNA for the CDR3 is TGCGCCAGCAGCCAAGCCGGGACATTGGGCTACGAGCAGTACTTC. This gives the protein CASSQAGTLGYEQYF.

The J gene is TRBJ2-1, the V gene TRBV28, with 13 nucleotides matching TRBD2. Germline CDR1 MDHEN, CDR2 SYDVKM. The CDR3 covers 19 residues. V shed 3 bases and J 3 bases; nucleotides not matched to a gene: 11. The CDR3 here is CASSFQSGTSGVLYNEQFF. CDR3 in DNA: TGTGCCAGCAGTTTTCAATCCGGGACTAGCGGGGTACTCTACAATGAGCAGTTCTTC.

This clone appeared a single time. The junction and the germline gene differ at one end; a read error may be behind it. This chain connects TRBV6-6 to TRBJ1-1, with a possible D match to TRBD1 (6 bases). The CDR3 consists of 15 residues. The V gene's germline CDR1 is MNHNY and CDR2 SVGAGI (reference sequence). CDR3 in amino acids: CASRYWDGQNTEAFF. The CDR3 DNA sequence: TGTGCCAGCAGGTACTGGGATGGACAGAATACTGAAGCTTTCTTT.

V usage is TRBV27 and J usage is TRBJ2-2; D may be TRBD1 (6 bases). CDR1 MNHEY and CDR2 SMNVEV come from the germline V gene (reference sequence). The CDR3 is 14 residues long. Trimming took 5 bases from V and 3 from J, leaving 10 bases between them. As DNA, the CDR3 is TGTGCCAGCAGTGTTGCAGGGGACACCGGGGAGCTGTTTTTT. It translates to CASSVAGDTGELFF.

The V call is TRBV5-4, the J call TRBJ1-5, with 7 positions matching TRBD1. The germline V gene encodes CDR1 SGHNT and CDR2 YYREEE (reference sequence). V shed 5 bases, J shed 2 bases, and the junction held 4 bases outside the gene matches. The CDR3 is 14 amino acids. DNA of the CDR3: TGTGCCAGCAGTCGCGGGACAGGCAATCAGCCCCAGCATTTT. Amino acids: CASSRGTGNQPQHF.

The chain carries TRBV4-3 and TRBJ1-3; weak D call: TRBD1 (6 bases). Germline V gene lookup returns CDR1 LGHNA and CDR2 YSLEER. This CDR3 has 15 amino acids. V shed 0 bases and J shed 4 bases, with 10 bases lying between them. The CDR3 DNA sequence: TGCGCCAGCAGCCAAGATTCTACAGGGGGAAACACCATATATTTT. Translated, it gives CASSQDSTGGNTIYF.

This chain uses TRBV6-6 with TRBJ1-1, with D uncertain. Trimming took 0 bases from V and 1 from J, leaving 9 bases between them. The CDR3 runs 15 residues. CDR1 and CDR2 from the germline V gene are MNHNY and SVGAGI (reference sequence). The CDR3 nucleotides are TGTGCCAGCAGTTACTCGAGTACGGGGAACACTGAAGCTTTCTTT. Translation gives CASSYSSTGNTEAFF.

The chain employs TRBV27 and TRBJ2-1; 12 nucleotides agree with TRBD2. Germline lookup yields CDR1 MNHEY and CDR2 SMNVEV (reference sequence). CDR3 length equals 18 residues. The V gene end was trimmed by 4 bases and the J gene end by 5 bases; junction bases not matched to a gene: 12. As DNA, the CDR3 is TGTGCCAGCAGTTCTCCGGGACTAGCGGGCGACCCCCACAATGAGCAGTTCTTC. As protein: CASSSPGLAGDPHNEQFF.

CDR3 in DNA: TGCGCCAGCAGCACCAATTACAGGGGCCAAAACTATGGCTACACCTTC. Protein: CASSTNYRGQNYGYTF. This chain joins TRBV5-1 and TRBJ1-2; 7 nucleotides agree with TRBD1. The ends lost 4 bases at V and 2 bases at J; junction bases unmatched: 11. The V gene's germline CDR1 is SGHRS and CDR2 YFSETQ. The CDR3 is 16 residues long.

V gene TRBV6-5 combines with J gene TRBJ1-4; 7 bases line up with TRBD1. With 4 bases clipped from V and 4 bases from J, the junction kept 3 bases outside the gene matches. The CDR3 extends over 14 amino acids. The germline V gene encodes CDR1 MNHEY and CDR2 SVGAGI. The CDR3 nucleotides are TGTGCCAGCAGTTCGACAGGGATTAATGAAAAACTGTTTTTT. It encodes CASSSTGINEKLFF.

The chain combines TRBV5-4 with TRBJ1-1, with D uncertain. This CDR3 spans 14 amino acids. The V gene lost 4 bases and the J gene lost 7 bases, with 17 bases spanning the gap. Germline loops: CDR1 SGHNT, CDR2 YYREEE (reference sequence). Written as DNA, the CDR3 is TGTGCCAGCAGCCCTAGGACTGGGATCGATGAAGCTTTCTTT. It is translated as CASSPRTGIDEAFF.

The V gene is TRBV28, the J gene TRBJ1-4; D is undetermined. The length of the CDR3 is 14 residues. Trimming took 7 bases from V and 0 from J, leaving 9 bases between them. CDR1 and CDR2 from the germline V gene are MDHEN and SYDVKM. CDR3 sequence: CASTSVSTNEKLFF. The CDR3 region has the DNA TGTGCCAGCACCTCGGTCTCAACTAATGAAAAACTGTTTTTT.

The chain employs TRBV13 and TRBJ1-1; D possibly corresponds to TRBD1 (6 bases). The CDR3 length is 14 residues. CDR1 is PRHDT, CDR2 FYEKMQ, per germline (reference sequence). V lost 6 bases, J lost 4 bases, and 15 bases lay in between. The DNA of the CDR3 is TGTGCCAGCAGGGGGAGGGGGTTGGGCACTGAAGCTTTCTTT. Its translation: CASRGRGLGTEAFF.

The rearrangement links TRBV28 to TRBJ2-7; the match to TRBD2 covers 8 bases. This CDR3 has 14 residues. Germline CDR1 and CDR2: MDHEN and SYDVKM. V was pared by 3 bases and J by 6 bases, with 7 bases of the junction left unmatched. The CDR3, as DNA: TGTGCCAGCAGTTTCGGGGGGGCGCTGAGCGAGCAGTACTTC. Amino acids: CASSFGGALSEQYF.